This TCR beta chain was recovered during a study of blood T cell repertoires in COVID-19. Across the study: The United States, Italy and Spain provided the acute and convalescent COVID-19 samples.

The V gene end was trimmed by 2 bases and the J gene end by 0 bases; junction bases not matched to a gene: 6. Germline CDR1 SGHRS, CDR2 YFSETQ. There are 18 residues in the CDR3. Sequencing used immunoSEQ multiplex PCR; TCRdb keeps in-frame clones, though not all of them. The table shows 35,000 to 40,000 clones, with about 85% occurring only once. This TCR derives from a man in his sixties or seventies with acute or convalescent COVID-19. The sequenced sample consisted of peripheral blood. The J gene is TRBJ2-2, the V gene TRBV5-1; 11 bases line up with TRBD2. The CDR3 DNA is TGCGCCAGCAGCTTAGTAGGACTAGCGGGTTCGAACACCGGGGAGCTGTTTTTT. It specifies CASSLVGLAGSNTGELFF.